This entry lists 14 T cell receptor beta chains sequenced from one sample in a study of identifying expanded T cells in peripheral blood. Some clones are missing from TCRdb's copy, which holds only in-frame ones; the method was immunoSEQ multiplex PCR. The repertoire holds around 100,000 clones, with 70% to 90% as singletons. The material sequenced was blood. The receptors shown here come from a person between 18 and 70 years old in good health.

The V call is TRBV7-2, the J call TRBJ2-2; a possible D gene is TRBD2 (6 bases). The ends were cut back, 0 bases at V and 8 bases at J, with 10 bases in the middle. The CDR3 spans 14 residues. The V gene's germline CDR1 is SGHTA and CDR2 FQGNSA. CDR3 in DNA: TGTGCCAGCAGCTTAGCCGGGAGAGTAGGGGAGCTGTTTTTT. Its translation: CASSLAGRVGELFF.

The chain links TRBV9 to TRBJ2-2; TRBD2 aligns across 12 bases. CDR1 and CDR2 (germline): SGDLS, YYNGEE. This CDR3 is 20 amino acids long. The V segment lost 8 bases and the J segment 4 bases; nucleotides outside the gene matches: 21. The CDR3 bases are TGTGCCAGTTCGGGGGACAGGAAAAGACTAGCGGGGGCCAGCACCGGGGAGCTGTTTTTT. Its translation: CASSGDRKRLAGASTGELFF.

The rearrangement links TRBV2 to TRBJ2-1; TRBD1 or TRBD2 may be the D gene (6 bases each). The germline gives CDR1 SNHLY, CDR2 FYNNEI. This CDR3 region has 11 residues. The V gene lost 7 bases and the J gene lost 10 bases, with 11 bases spanning the gap. CDR3 DNA sequence: TGTGCCAGCACCGGGGGCAGGGAGCAGTTCTTC. Amino acids: CASTGGREQFF.

The chain has TRBV18 and TRBJ1-2; D unresolved. Trimming left V 0 bases short and J 8 bases short, with 10 bases between. Per the germline V gene, CDR1 is KGHSH and CDR2 is LQKENI. The CDR3 loop spans 13 amino acids. The CDR3 DNA is TGTGCCAGCTCACCACCGGGAGAGGGCGGCTACACCTTC. It yields the protein CASSPPGEGGYTF.

V and J are TRBV7-9 and TRBJ2-5, with 9 bases fitting TRBD2. V lost 1 base to trimming and J lost 3 bases; unmatched junction nucleotides: 9. The V gene's germline CDR1 is SEHNR and CDR2 FQNEAQ (reference sequence). This CDR3 has 17 amino acids. The CDR3 protein is CASSLVSGGGLKETQYF. The CDR3 coding sequence is TGTGCCAGCAGCTTAGTTAGCGGGGGAGGCCTGAAAGAGACCCAGTACTTC.

The chain carries TRBV6-5 and TRBJ1-2; tentatively, D is TRBD1 (5 bases). V was cut by 6 bases and J by 0 bases, with 11 bases left in between. This CDR3 has 14 residues. CDR1 is MNHEY and CDR2 is SVGAGI in the germline V gene. The CDR3 DNA follows: TGTGCCAGCAGACAGGAGTTCGCTAACTATGGCTACACCTTC. Protein product: CASRQEFANYGYTF.

This clone was counted once. The chain combines TRBV5-1 with TRBJ2-5; D not resolved. Trimming cost V 4 bases and J 1 base, with 2 bases left between them. Germline loops: CDR1 SGHRS, CDR2 YFSETQ. This CDR3 is built from 11 residues. The CDR3, as DNA: TGCGCCAGCAGCGTCCAAGAGACCCAGTACTTC. It is translated as CASSVQETQYF.

The chain links TRBV19 to TRBJ2-7, with 8 bases fitting TRBD1. This CDR3 is 15 amino acids long. V gave up 4 bases and J gave up 4 bases; unmatched junction bases: 9. Germline CDR1 and CDR2: LNHDA and SQIVND (reference sequence). CDR3 protein: CASSRTGTGVYEQYF. CDR3 in DNA: TGTGCCAGTAGTAGAACCGGGACAGGCGTTTACGAGCAGTACTTC.

The chain recombines TRBV5-4 with TRBJ1-1; TRBD1 aligns across 10 bases. V lost 5 bases and J lost 7; bases outside the gene matches: 17. The V gene's germline CDR1 is SGHNT and CDR2 YYREEE (reference sequence). CDR3 length: 17 residues. In DNA, the CDR3 is TGTGCCAGCAGAGACCGGCCGGAGGACAGGGGGTATGATGAAGCTTTCTTT. Amino acids: CASRDRPEDRGYDEAFF.

The chain carries TRBV18 and TRBJ2-7; D is undetermined. This CDR3 is 15 amino acids long. Germline CDR1 is KGHSH and CDR2 is LQKENI. Trimming took 2 bases from V and 0 from J, leaving 11 bases between them. CDR3 sequence: CASSPSQASSYEQYF. DNA for the CDR3: TGTGCCAGCTCACCATCCCAGGCGAGCTCCTACGAGCAGTACTTC.

This chain uses TRBV7-8 with TRBJ2-5; D is unclear. The germline CDR1 and CDR2 sequences are SGHVS and FQNEAQ. The germline V and J ends were trimmed by 5 bases and 6 bases, with 16 bases remaining between them. The length of the CDR3 is 14 residues. In nucleotides, the CDR3 is TGTGCCAGCAGCCCCAGAACAGTTTTGAAGACCCAGTACTTC. Its translation is CASSPRTVLKTQYF.

V gene TRBV6-1 combines with J gene TRBJ1-1; the D is unclear. V was trimmed by 6 bases and J by 0 bases, leaving 11 bases between them. CDR3 size: 14 residues. Per germline, CDR1 MNHNS and CDR2 SASEGT. The CDR3 loop reads CASSPTTMNTEAFF. For the CDR3, the DNA is TGTGCCAGCAGCCCCACAACCATGAACACTGAAGCTTTCTTT.

The chain links TRBV7-6 to TRBJ2-1; 12 bases match TRBD2. The CDR3 is 17 residues long. The germline V gene has CDR1 SGHVS and CDR2 FNYEAQ. Germline trimming cut 1 base from V and 10 bases from J; bases unmatched to any gene: 11. CDR3 nucleotides: TGTGCCAGCAGCTTAGTTCCTGCTAGCGGGGGGGGAGGCGAGCAGTTCTTC. Translation: CASSLVPASGGGGEQFF.

V and J are TRBV4-1 and TRBJ2-1; no clear D gene. Germline V gene lookup returns CDR1 MGHRA and CDR2 YSYEKL. The CDR3 is 16 amino acids. Trimming cost V 0 bases and J 4 bases, with 13 bases left between them. CDR3 residues: CASSQEAHSRYNEQFF. The CDR3 bases are TGCGCCAGCAGCCAAGAGGCCCATTCCCGGTACAATGAGCAGTTCTTC.